Shown below are 9 T cell receptor beta chains from a single sample sequenced in a study of CD8+ T cells in alopecia areata. This sample's treatment: oral pan-JAK inhibitor, 5-10 mg twice daily. Once RNA had been extracted, it was reverse transcribed into cDNA to act as the sequencing template. TCRdb's copy holds only in-frame clones and misses some; the assay was immunoSEQ multiplex PCR. The data show more than 200,000 clones, about 64% seen once. This specimen consisted of CD4+ T cells sorted from blood, obtained at week 4, from a patient treated with tofacitinib. Receptor source: a human donor with alopecia areata.

The gene calls are TRBV30 and TRBJ1-2; D is undetermined. V was cut by 0 bases and J by 4 bases, with 3 bases left in between. CDR1 is GTSNPN and CDR2 is SVGIG in the germline V gene (reference sequence). The CDR3 has 11 amino acids. The CDR3 region has the DNA TGTGCCTGGAGTGTCGCCTATGGCTACACCTTC. As protein: CAWSVAYGYTF.

DNA of the CDR3: TGCGCCAGCAGCTCCGGACAGGGGATTCAAGAGACCCAGTACTTC. Amino acid sequence: CASSSGQGIQETQYF. This chain joins TRBV5-1 and TRBJ2-5; 9 bases fit TRBD1. The V gene end was trimmed by 3 bases and the J gene end by 2 bases; junction bases not matched to a gene: 5. Germline lookup yields CDR1 SGHRS and CDR2 YFSETQ. This CDR3 is built from 15 residues.

This clone turned up a few times. Other DNA sequences in the same sample also yield this CDR3. This chain links TRBV5-1 with TRBJ1-2; D is unclear. From germline, CDR1 is SGHRS and CDR2 YFSETQ. CDR3 size: 13 residues. V gave up 0 bases and J gave up 0 bases, with 3 bases separating them. The CDR3 loop reads CASSLGSNYGYTF. The CDR3 coding sequence is TGCGCCAGCAGCTTGGGTTCTAACTATGGCTACACCTTC.

This clone was recorded only once. The chain has TRBV5-1 and TRBJ2-7; TRBD1 matches 8 bases. This CDR3 spans 13 amino acids. Per germline, CDR1 SGHRS and CDR2 YFSETQ. The J segment lost 5 bases and the V segment lost 7 bases, leaving 8 bases of the junction unmatched. CDR3 region: CASSGTGQHEQYF. The CDR3 DNA is TGCGCCAGCTCCGGGACAGGACAACACGAGCAGTACTTC.

The chain carries TRBV29-1 and TRBJ2-5, with D possibly matching TRBD1 (8 bases). Germline loops: CDR1 SQVTM, CDR2 ANQGSEA. This CDR3 spans 14 amino acids. V lost 4 bases and J lost 5, with 17 bases in between. CDR3 residues: CSVVPQGGWETQYF. In DNA form, the CDR3 reads TGCAGCGTTGTCCCACAGGGGGGGTGGGAGACCCAGTACTTC.

This clone was detected only once. The chain employs TRBV29-1 and TRBJ1-4, with D possibly matching TRBD1 (6 bases). The CDR3 has 14 residues. Germline V gene lookup returns CDR1 SQVTM and CDR2 ANQGSEA. V was trimmed by 6 bases and J by 6 bases, leaving 17 bases between them. The CDR3 here is CSVTPPGADEKLFF. The CDR3 DNA reads TGCAGCGTGACCCCTCCAGGGGCGGATGAAAAACTGTTTTTT.

The chain links TRBV9 to TRBJ2-3, with no clear D. The CDR3 runs 14 residues. The V gene's germline CDR1 is SGDLS and CDR2 YYNGEE. Trimming shortened V by 2 bases and J by 6 bases, and 13 bases separated the two germline ends. The CDR3: CASSVGGVRDTQYF. The CDR3 DNA sequence: TGTGCCAGCAGCGTGGGCGGAGTTCGGGATACGCAGTATTTT.

In regard to this clone: The sample carries other DNA sequences with the same CDR3. The J gene is TRBJ1-1, the V gene TRBV7-9; perhaps TRBD1 as D (5 bases). In germline, CDR1 is SEHNR, CDR2 FQNEAQ (reference sequence). The CDR3 runs 13 residues. Trimming left V 2 bases short and J 1 base short, with 5 bases between. The CDR3 DNA reads as TGTGCCAGCAGCTTACAGGGGAACACTGAAGCTTTCTTT. Encoded protein: CASSLQGNTEAFF.

This clone turned up a few times. The CDR3 does not end in the conserved phenylalanine or tryptophan, so this is likely a read error. No DNA is shown, since the ends of the CDR3 on it are uncertain; the CDR3 is the one TCRdb lists. The rearrangement joins TRBV11-3 to TRBJ2-3. A total of 10 residues make up the CDR3, ends included. Per the germline V gene, CDR1 is SGHNT and CDR2 is YENEEA. This chain's CDR3 is CASSLAGKPL.